This T cell receptor beta chain appears in the sequencing data of a study of blood T cell repertoires in COVID-19. The repertoire was sequenced with immunoSEQ multiplex PCR; TCRdb's copy has only in-frame clones and lacks some. The table has approximately 190,000 clones, 70% to 90% seen once; the top ten hold 6.2%. This clone was counted once. The V gene lost 6 bases and the J gene lost 4 bases, with 7 bases spanning the gap. The CDR3 extends over 12 amino acids. Per germline, CDR1 SNHLY and CDR2 FYNNEI. The TCR sequence derives from a woman aged 40 to 49 who had recovered from COVID-19. Material: peripheral blood. V usage is TRBV2 and J usage is TRBJ2-1; no definite D call. CDR3 coding DNA: TGTGCCAGCAGCTGGCCTTACAATGAGCAGTTCTTC. Residues: CASSWPYNEQFF.